A selection of T cell receptor beta chains follows, all from one sample in a study of spatial heterogeneity in lung cancer. TCRdb re-called the 5' RACE reads with MiXCR, one entry per CDR3 protein. The sample shows some 40,000 distinct CDR3 sequences, approximately 5.2% of them seen only once. Sequences were derived from PBMCs, sampled at surgery. The source is a female donor with early-stage non-small cell lung cancer. Each CDR3 is given with its conserved first and last residue. The order of the fields is D gene, V gene, J gene, clone size, CDR3 protein, CDR3 DNA. The D gene is left open where the match is weak. Part of the rows lack a size; the others show once, few, many or a class for expanded clones.

>NA|TRBV2|TRBJ1-1|few
CASSMDNPHLTLEAFF
TGTGCCAGCAGTATGGACAACCCACATCTCACCCTAGAAGCTTTCTTT
>NA|TRBV20-1|TRBJ2-3|many
CSARWGSRTATQYF
TGCAGTGCTAGGTGGGGTAGTAGGACCGCCACGCAGTATTTT
>NA|TRBV5-1|TRBJ2-5|NA
CASSSSAGRGETQYF
TGCGCCAGCAGCTCGTCAGCGGGGAGGGGGGAGACCCAGTACTTC
>NA|TRBV5-6|TRBJ1-4|many
CASSGDQGEKLFF
TGTGCCAGTTCCGGAGACCAGGGTGAAAAACTGTTTTTT
>NA|TRBV9|TRBJ2-3|many
CASSESLPTDTQYF
TGTGCCAGCAGCGAAAGTTTGCCCACAGATACGCAGTATTTT
>NA|TRBV3-1|TRBJ1-1|many
CASSQESTGKAFF
TGTGCCAGCAGCCAAGAGTCCACGGGGAAGGCTTTCTTT
>NA|TRBV9|TRBJ2-5|many
CASSLTPAETQYF
TGTGCCAGCAGCCTCACCCCCGCAGAGACCCAGTACTTC
>TRBD2|TRBV5-1|TRBJ2-5|many
CASSLAGAKQETQYF
TGCGCCAGCAGCTTAGCGGGGGCTAAACAAGAGACCCAGTACTTC
>NA|TRBV20-1|TRBJ2-3|many
CSARPTDTQYF
TGCAGTGCTAGGCCCACAGATACGCAGTATTTT
>NA|TRBV20-1|TRBJ1-1|many
CSAEPRRSEAFF
TGCAGTGCTGAGCCCCGTCGGAGCGAAGCTTTCTTT
>NA|TRBV7-2|TRBJ2-7|many
CASSPDGPTQREQYF
TGTGCCAGCAGCCCAGACGGACCCACGCAAAGGGAGCAGTACTTC
>TRBD2|TRBV6-5|TRBJ2-3|few
CASSQLAGTDTQYF
TGTGCCAGCAGTCAGCTAGCGGGCACAGATACGCAGTATTTT
>NA|TRBV12-3/TRBV12-4|TRBJ1-2|many
CASSRRQQYGYTF
TGTGCCAGCAGTAGGCGACAACAGTATGGCTACACCTTC
>NA|TRBV28|TRBJ2-7|many
CASSRLRDGLYEQYF
TGTGCCAGCAGCCGCCTCCGGGACGGCCTTTACGAGCAGTACTTC
>TRBD1|TRBV9|TRBJ1-2|few
CASSPGQGPYGYTF
TGTGCCAGCAGCCCGGGACAGGGGCCATATGGCTACACCTTC
>NA|TRBV5-6|TRBJ1-1|few
CASSLVGGAGDTEAFF
TGTGCCAGCAGCTTGGTCGGGGGGGCCGGGGACACTGAAGCTTTCTTT
>NA|TRBV7-2|TRBJ2-2|many
CATKQESNTGELFF
TGTGCTACCAAACAGGAGTCGAACACCGGGGAGCTGTTTTTT
>NA|TRBV10-3|TRBJ2-3|many
CAISGWESTDTQYF
TGTGCCATCAGTGGATGGGAGAGCACAGATACGCAGTATTTT
>NA|TRBV20-1|TRBJ2-5|few
CSASSKGTQYF
TGCAGTGCTAGTAGCAAGGGGACCCAGTACTTC
>NA|TRBV7-7|TRBJ1-5|NA
CASKRGQFPVDSNQPQHF
TGTGCTAGCAAAAGAGGGCAGTTCCCGGTTGATAGCAATCAGCCCCAGCATTTT
>TRBD1|TRBV6-6|TRBJ2-7|many
CASSYSPDRGQGEQYF
TGTGCCAGCAGTTACTCCCCGGACAGGGGGCAAGGAGAGCAGTACTTC
>NA|TRBV29-1|TRBJ2-2|many
CSVVSGNTGELFF
TGCAGCGTTGTTTCGGGAAACACCGGGGAGCTGTTTTTT
>NA|TRBV2|TRBJ2-7|few
CASRQDLNLYEQYF
TGTGCCTCCAGACAGGACCTAAACCTCTACGAGCAGTACTTC
>TRBD2|TRBV4-2|TRBJ2-1|medium-sized
CASSSVARRGGGGNEQFF
TGTGCCAGCAGCTCCGTAGCGAGACGGGGGGGCGGAGGGAATGAGCAGTTCTTC
>TRBD1|TRBV5-1|TRBJ2-3|many
CASSLMGQGAPDTQYF
TGCGCCAGCAGCTTGATGGGACAGGGGGCCCCAGATACGCAGTATTTT
>NA|TRBV7-2|TRBJ1-1|many
CASSLQREYTEAFF
TGTGCCAGCAGCTTGCAGCGAGAGTACACTGAAGCTTTCTTT
>TRBD2|TRBV30|TRBJ2-5|few
CAWSPPSAGGRETQYF
TGTGCCTGGAGTCCTCCTTCGGCGGGGGGCAGGGAGACCCAGTACTTC
>TRBD2|TRBV29-1|TRBJ2-5|many
CSVRSGGYQETQYF
TGCAGCGTTCGAAGCGGGGGTTACCAAGAGACCCAGTACTTC